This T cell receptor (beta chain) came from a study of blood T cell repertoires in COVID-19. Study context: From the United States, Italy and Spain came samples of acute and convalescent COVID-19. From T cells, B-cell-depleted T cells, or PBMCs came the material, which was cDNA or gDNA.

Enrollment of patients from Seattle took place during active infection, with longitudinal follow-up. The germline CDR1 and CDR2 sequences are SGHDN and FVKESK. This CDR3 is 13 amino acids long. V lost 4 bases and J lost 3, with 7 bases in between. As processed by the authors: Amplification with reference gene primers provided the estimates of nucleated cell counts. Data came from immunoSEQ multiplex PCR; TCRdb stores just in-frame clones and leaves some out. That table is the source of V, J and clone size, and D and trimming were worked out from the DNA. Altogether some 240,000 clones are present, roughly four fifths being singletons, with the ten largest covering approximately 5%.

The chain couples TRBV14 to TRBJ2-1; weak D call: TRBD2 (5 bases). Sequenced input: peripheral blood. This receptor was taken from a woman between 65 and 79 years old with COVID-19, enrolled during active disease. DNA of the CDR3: TGTGCCAGCAGCCTCGGGATCTACAATGAGCAGTTCTTC. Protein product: CASSLGIYNEQFF.